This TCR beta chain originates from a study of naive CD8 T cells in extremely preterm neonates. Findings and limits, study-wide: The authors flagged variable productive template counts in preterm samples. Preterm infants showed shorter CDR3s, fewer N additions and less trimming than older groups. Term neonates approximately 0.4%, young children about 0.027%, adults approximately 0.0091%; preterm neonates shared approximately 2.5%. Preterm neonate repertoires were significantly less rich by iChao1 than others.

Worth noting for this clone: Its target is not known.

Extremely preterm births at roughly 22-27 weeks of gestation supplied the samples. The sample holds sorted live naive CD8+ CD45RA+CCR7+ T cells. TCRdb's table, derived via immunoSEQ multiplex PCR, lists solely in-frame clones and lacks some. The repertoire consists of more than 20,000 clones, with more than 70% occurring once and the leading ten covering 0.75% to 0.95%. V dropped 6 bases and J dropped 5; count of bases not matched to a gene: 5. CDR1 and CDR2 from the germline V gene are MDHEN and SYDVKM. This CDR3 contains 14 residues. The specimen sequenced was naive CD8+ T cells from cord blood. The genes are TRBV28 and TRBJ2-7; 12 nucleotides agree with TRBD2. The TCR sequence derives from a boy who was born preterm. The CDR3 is CASRLLAGGNEQYF. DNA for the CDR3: TGTGCCAGCAGATTACTAGCGGGGGGTAACGAGCAGTACTTC.